The 20 T cell receptor beta chains in this list originate from one sample, sequenced in a study of blood T cell repertoires in COVID-19. Sequencing used immunoSEQ multiplex PCR; TCRdb keeps in-frame clones, though not all of them. The table has around 280,000 clones, nearly 90% seen once; the top ten hold about 1.7%. Source material: PBMCs or T cells enriched from blood (not recorded which). These TCRs come from a woman under 30 with acute COVID-19.

This rearrangement joins TRBV10-3 to TRBJ2-2, with D unresolved. This CDR3 has 15 residues. V lost 0 bases, J lost 0 bases, and 5 bases lay in between. Per the germline V gene, CDR1 is ENHRY and CDR2 is SYGVKD. The CDR3 coding sequence is TGTGCCATCAGTGAGTCGGTAGCGAACACCGGGGAGCTGTTTTTT. Amino acids: CAISESVANTGELFF.

V gene TRBV10-1 combines with J gene TRBJ2-1, with D possibly matching TRBD1 (6 bases). From germline, CDR1 is WNHNN and CDR2 SYGVQD (reference sequence). Trimming removed 6 bases at V and 0 bases at J, with 15 bases between. The CDR3 has 16 amino acids. CDR3 loop: CASSEPGQNSYNEQFF. The DNA for the CDR3 is TGCGCCAGCAGCGAACCGGGACAAAACTCCTACAATGAGCAGTTCTTC.

The chain employs TRBV25-1 and TRBJ1-2; no reliable D call. Germline V lookup: CDR1 MGHDK, CDR2 SYGVNS. Trimming left V 4 bases short and J 3 bases short, with 21 bases between. The CDR3 covers 17 residues. CDR3 sequence: CASSGIGATRGDYGYTF. As DNA, the CDR3 is TGTGCCAGCAGTGGTATCGGAGCCACCCGGGGTGACTATGGCTACACCTTC.

The chain couples TRBV27 to TRBJ2-1, with TRBD2 matching 11 bases. Trimming took 2 bases from V and 3 from J; bases not matched to a gene: 3. The germline V gene encodes CDR1 MNHEY and CDR2 SMNVEV (reference sequence). The CDR3 sequence is 16 residues long. The CDR3 is CASSLVLAGGYNEQFF. The DNA of the CDR3 is TGTGCCAGCAGTTTAGTCCTAGCGGGAGGCTACAATGAGCAGTTCTTC.

The genes are TRBV6-1 and TRBJ2-1; 7 bases fit TRBD2. CDR1 is MNHNS, CDR2 SASEGT, per germline. This CDR3 has 18 amino acids. With V trimmed by 2 bases and J by 0 bases, 10 bases remained unmatched. The CDR3 DNA follows: TGTGCCAGCAGTGAAAGGGTGAGCGGCGGGAGCTCCTACAATGAGCAGTTCTTC. It is translated as CASSERVSGGSSYNEQFF.

The chain recombines TRBV2 with TRBJ1-1; D is perhaps TRBD1 (6 bases). V was cut by 4 bases and J by 3 bases, with 15 bases left in between. The CDR3 sequence is 15 residues long. Germline-derived CDR1 and CDR2 are SNHLY and FYNNEI. CDR3 bases: TGTGCCAGCAGTGCCTTGGACAGACGGTACACTGAAGCTTTCTTT. Its protein product is CASSALDRRYTEAFF.

The sample holds one count of this clone. J is TRBJ1-1 and V is TRBV12-3 or TRBV12-4; 7 bases map to TRBD1. Trimming removed 7 bases from V and 10 bases from J; junction bases left unmatched: 12. This CDR3 region has 13 residues. This chain's CDR3 is CASTPRGQRRAFF. The CDR3 DNA follows: TGTGCCAGCACCCCTAGGGGACAGCGACGAGCTTTCTTT.

The chain employs TRBV10-1 and TRBJ2-4; the match to TRBD1 covers 8 bases. CDR1 and CDR2 from the germline V gene are WNHNN and SYGVQD (reference sequence). V was clipped by 5 bases and J by 0 bases; unmatched bases: 3. The CDR3 extends over 15 amino acids. CDR3 sequence: CASSPDRGAKNIQYF. The DNA of the CDR3 is TGCGCCAGCAGTCCCGACAGGGGAGCCAAAAACATTCAGTACTTC.

This sequence joins TRBV24-1 and TRBJ2-5, with 7 bases lining up with TRBD1. Germline-derived CDR1 and CDR2 are KGHDR and SFDVKD. V shed 4 bases and J 4 bases; nucleotides not matched to a gene: 5. This CDR3 region has 14 residues. The CDR3 DNA follows: TGTGCCACCAGTGACCCGACAGGGCGAGAGACCCAGTACTTC. Amino acid sequence: CATSDPTGRETQYF.

This chain uses TRBV12-3 or TRBV12-4 with TRBJ1-3; D remains ambiguous. CDR3 size: 12 residues. Between the trimmed V and J ends, which lost 3 bases and 3 bases, there was a span of 3 bases. Here the CDR3 DNA reads TGTGCCAGCAGTTTGTATGGAAACACCATATATTTT. Encoded protein: CASSLYGNTIYF.

The rearrangement joins TRBV18 to TRBJ1-1; D is unclear. Germline-derived CDR1 and CDR2 are KGHSH and LQKENI. The CDR3 is made up of 14 amino acids. Trimming took off 3 bases at V and 1 base at J, with 9 bases between the two ends. CDR3 sequence: CASSPIRSNTEAFF. The CDR3 DNA follows: TGTGCCAGCTCACCGATCAGATCGAACACTGAAGCTTTCTTT.

This chain connects TRBV4-1 to TRBJ1-5, with D possibly matching TRBD1 (5 bases). The CDR3 length is 15 residues. The ends were cut back, 1 base at V and 4 bases at J, with 11 bases in the middle. Germline CDR1 MGHRA, CDR2 YSYEKL. CDR3 sequence (DNA): TGCGCCAGCAGCCAAGTAGGGAAGGGGAATCAGCCCCAGCATTTT. Protein product: CASSQVGKGNQPQHF.

The rearrangement links TRBV6-2 or TRBV6-3 to TRBJ2-7; 11 nucleotides line up with TRBD2. The CDR3 consists of 15 residues. Germline lookup yields CDR1 MNHEY and CDR2 SVGEGT. V lost 5 bases and J lost 2; bases outside the gene matches: 5. The CDR3 coding sequence is TGTGCCAGCAGTCGCGGGACTAGCGGCACCTACGAGCAGTACTTC. Its protein is CASSRGTSGTYEQYF.

The CDR3 DNA follows: TGTGCCAGCAGCTTCGGCAGAGGCAATTCACCCCTCCACTTT. Translating gives CASSFGRGNSPLHF. J is TRBJ1-6 and V is TRBV7-8; D remains unclear. With 3 bases removed from V and 7 bases from J, the gap between germline ends came to 10 bases. CDR1 and CDR2 (germline): SGHVS, FQNEAQ. The CDR3 runs 14 residues.

This clone has a single count. The chain recombines TRBV6-5 with TRBJ1-2; TRBD1 aligns across 7 bases. The CDR3 has 12 amino acids. Germline V gene sequence: CDR1 MNHEY, CDR2 SVGAGI. V dropped 11 bases and J dropped 1; count of bases not matched to a gene: 4. The CDR3, as DNA: TGTGCCGCGGGACAGATTAACTATGGCTACACCTTC. The encoded protein is CAAGQINYGYTF.

This clone has only a few counts. This chain joins TRBV16 and TRBJ2-3; TRBD1 agrees at 10 bases. V trimming: 4 bases; J trimming: 5 bases; junction bases outside the gene matches: 3. The V gene's germline CDR1 is KGHSY and CDR2 FQNENV. The length of the CDR3 is 14 residues. Written as DNA, the CDR3 is TGTGCCAGCAGCCTGACAGGGGGCAAAGATACGCAGTATTTT. Residues: CASSLTGGKDTQYF.

J is TRBJ2-7 and V is TRBV25-1; 9 bases are a match to TRBD1. V lost 4 bases and J lost 5; bases outside the gene matches: 9. Germline CDR1 reads MGHDK; CDR2 reads SYGVNS. This CDR3 has 15 residues. The CDR3 DNA is TGTGCCAGCAGTGTAACGGGGACAGGGAAAGACGAGCAGTACTTC. The encoded protein is CASSVTGTGKDEQYF.

The chain combines TRBV9 with TRBJ2-5; D uncertain. CDR3 length equals 13 residues. Germline V gives CDR1 SGDLS, CDR2 YYNGEE. Trimming removed 3 bases at V and 4 bases at J, with 10 bases between. The CDR3 spells CASSANSGETQYF. The CDR3 coding sequence is TGTGCCAGCAGCGCGAATAGTGGAGAGACCCAGTACTTC. Combining the CDR3 with reference TRBV9 and TRBJ2-5 gives the whole variable domain DSGVTQTPKHLITATGQRVTLRCSPRSGDLSVYWYQQSLDQGLQFLIQYYNGEERAKGNILERFSAQQFPDLHSELNLSSLELGDSALYFCASSANSGETQYFGPGTRLLVL.

The sample holds one count of this clone. The chain recombines TRBV27 with TRBJ2-7, with 7 bases aligning to TRBD2. There are 15 residues in the CDR3. The J segment lost 3 bases and the V segment lost 5 bases, leaving 10 bases of the junction unmatched. Germline loops: CDR1 MNHEY, CDR2 SMNVEV (reference sequence). CDR3 sequence (DNA): TGTGCCAGCAGTCTTCAGACTAGCCCGTTCTACGAGCAGTACTTC. Amino acids: CASSLQTSPFYEQYF.

The V gene is TRBV2, the J gene TRBJ2-1, with 8 bases aligning to TRBD1. This CDR3 region has 16 residues. V shed 10 bases, J shed 5 bases, and the junction held 16 bases outside the gene matches. From germline, CDR1 is SNHLY and CDR2 FYNNEI. The CDR3 DNA reads TGTGCCAACAACTATCCCCGGGGGACAGGCCACAATGAGCAGTTCTTC. Protein product: CANNYPRGTGHNEQFF.